What follows describes a single T cell receptor (beta chain). The source of the sample is a study of control samples from healthy donors and cancer patients. Clones were sequenced by immunoSEQ multiplex PCR, and TCRdb holds only the in-frame ones, with some missing. In the table there are tens of thousands of clones, about 88% of which are singletons. This CDR3 has 14 residues. Trimming removed 0 bases from V and 4 bases from J, with 9 bases in between. Germline CDR1 is LGHNA and CDR2 is YNFKEQ. The chain uses TRBV4-2 and TRBJ1-2; D not certain. Sequencing input: blood. The receptor comes from a woman between 50 and 59 years old in good health. Here the CDR3 reads CASSQDVPGYGYTF. The DNA of the CDR3 is TGTGCCAGCAGCCAAGACGTACCCGGCTATGGCTACACCTTC.